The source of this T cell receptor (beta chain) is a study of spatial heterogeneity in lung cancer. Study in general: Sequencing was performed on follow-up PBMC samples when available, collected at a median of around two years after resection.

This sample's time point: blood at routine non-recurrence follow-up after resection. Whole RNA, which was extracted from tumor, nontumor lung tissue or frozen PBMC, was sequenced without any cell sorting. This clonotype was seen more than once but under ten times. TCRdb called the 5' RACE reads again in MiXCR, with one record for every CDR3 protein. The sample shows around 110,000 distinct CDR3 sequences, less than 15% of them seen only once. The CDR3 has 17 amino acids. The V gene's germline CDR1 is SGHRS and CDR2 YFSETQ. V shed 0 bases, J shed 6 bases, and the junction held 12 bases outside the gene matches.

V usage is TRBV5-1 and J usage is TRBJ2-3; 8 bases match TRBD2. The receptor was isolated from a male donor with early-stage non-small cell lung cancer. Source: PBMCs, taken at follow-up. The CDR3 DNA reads TGCGCCAGCAGCTTGGGACTAGCGAACCCTGCCGCCGATACGCAGTATTTT. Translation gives CASSLGLANPAADTQYF.